Many counts were recorded for the clone carrying this TCR beta chain. Its target is not known. The unsorted libraries had their origin in 2 million PBMCs stored at -80 C. TCRdb re-called the 5' RACE reads through MiXCR, storing one row per CDR3 protein. The sample consists of about 20,000 distinct CDR3 sequences, less than 3.5% of them appearing once. This record belongs to a study of neurological immune-mediated disorders. This CDR3 has 15 residues. V lost 1 base, J lost 1 base, and 10 bases lay in between. The germline CDR1 and CDR2 sequences are SEHNR and FQNEAQ (reference sequence). Findings and caveats of the study: The most TCR clonal expansion was seen in HTLV-1-associated myelopathy, and the least was seen in multiple sclerosis, which fell below healthy controls. Phylogenetically, 18 of 34 multiple sclerosis patients' repertoires fell into one related-CDR3 cluster, a possible signature. Because no CDR3 amino acid sequences were shared across subjects by expanded clones, private repertoires were suggested in all groups.

The sequence was obtained from a young woman with multiple sclerosis. The chain links TRBV7-9 to TRBJ1-2; D may be TRBD1 (6 bases). Sequences were obtained from PBMCs. The CDR3 DNA sequence: TGTGCCAGCAGCTTAGTTACAGGGAGTAACTATGGCTACACCTTC. It translates to CASSLVTGSNYGYTF.